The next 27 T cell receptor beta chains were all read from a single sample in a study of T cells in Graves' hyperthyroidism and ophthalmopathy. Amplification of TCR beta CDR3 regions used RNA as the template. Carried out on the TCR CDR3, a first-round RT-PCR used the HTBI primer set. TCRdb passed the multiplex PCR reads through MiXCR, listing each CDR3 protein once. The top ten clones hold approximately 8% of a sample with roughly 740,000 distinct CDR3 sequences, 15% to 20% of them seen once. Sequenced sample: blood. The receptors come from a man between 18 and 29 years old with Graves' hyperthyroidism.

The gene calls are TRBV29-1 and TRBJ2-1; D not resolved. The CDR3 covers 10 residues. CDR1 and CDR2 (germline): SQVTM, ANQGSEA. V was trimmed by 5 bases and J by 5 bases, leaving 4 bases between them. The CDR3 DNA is TGCAGCGTTTCCGACAATGAGCAGTTCTTC. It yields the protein CSVSDNEQFF.

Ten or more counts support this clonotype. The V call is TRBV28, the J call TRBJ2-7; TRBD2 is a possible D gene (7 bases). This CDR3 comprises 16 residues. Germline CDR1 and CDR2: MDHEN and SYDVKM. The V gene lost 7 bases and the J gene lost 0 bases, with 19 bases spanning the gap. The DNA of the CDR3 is TGTGCCAGCACCAAAGGGGGGGCCATTAGCTCCTACGAGCAGTACTTC. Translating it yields CASTKGGAISSYEQYF.

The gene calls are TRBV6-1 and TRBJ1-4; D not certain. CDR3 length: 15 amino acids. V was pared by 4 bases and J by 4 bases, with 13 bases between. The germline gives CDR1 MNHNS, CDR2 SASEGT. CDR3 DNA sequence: TGTGCCAGCAGTGGGACCGGAGTCTATAATGAAAAACTGTTTTTT. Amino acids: CASSGTGVYNEKLFF.

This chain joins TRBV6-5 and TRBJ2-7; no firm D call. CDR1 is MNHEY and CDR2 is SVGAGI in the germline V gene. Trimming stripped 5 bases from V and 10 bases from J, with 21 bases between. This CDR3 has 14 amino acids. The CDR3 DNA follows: TGTGCCAGCAGTACCGATCCTACGCTCAGCGAACAGTACTTC. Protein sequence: CASSTDPTLSEQYF.

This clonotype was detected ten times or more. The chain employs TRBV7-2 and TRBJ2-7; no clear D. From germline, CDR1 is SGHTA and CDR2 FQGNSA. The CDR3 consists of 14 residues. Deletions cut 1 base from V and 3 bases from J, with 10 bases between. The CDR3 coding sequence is TGTGCCAGCAGCTTAGGACCTCTCAGCTACGAGCAGTACTTC. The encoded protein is CASSLGPLSYEQYF. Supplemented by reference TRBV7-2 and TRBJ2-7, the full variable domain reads GAGVSQSPSNKVTEKGKDVELRCDPISGHTALYWYRQSLGQGLEFLIYFQGNSAPDKSGLPSDRFSAERTGGSVSTLTIQRTQQEDSAVYLCASSLGPLSYEQYFGPGTRLTVT.

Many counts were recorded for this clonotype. The CDR3, as DNA: TGTGCCAGCAGTGAGGCGGACAGGGAGGACGAGCAGTACTTC. This encodes CASSEADREDEQYF. The J gene is TRBJ2-7, the V gene TRBV6-1, with 8 bases identical to TRBD1. This CDR3 is built from 14 residues. V lost 3 bases to trimming and J lost 5 bases; unmatched junction nucleotides: 6. From germline, CDR1 is MNHNS and CDR2 SASEGT.

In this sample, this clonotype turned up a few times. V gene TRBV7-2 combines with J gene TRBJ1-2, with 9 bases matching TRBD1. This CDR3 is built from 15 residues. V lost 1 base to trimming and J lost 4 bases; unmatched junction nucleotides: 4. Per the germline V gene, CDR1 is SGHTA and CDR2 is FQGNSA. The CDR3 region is CASSLGTGVSYGYTF. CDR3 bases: TGTGCCAGCAGCTTAGGGACAGGGGTCTCCTATGGCTACACCTTC.

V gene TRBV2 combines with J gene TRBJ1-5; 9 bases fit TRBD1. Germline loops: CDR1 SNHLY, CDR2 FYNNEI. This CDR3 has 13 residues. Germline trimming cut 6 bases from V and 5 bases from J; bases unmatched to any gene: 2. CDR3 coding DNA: TGTGCCAGCAGACGGGACAGGGATCAGCCCCAGCATTTT. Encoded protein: CASRRDRDQPQHF. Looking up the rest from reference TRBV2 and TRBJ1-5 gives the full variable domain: EPEVTQTPSHQVTQMGQEVILRCVPISNHLYFYWYRQILGQKVEFLVSFYNNEISEKSEIFDDQFSVERPDGSNFTLKIRSTKLEDSAMYFCASRRDRDQPQHFGDGTRLSIL.

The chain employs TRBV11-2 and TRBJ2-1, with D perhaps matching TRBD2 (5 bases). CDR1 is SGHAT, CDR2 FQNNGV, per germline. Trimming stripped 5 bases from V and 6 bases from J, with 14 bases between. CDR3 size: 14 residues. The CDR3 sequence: CASSPPGELNEQFF. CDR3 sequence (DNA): TGTGCCAGCAGCCCACCCGGGGAACTCAATGAGCAGTTCTTC.

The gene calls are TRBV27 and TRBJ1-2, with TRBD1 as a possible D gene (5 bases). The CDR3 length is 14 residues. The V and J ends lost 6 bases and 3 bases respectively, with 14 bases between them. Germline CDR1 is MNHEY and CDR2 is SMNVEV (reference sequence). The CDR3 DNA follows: TGTGCCAGCAGCTTTCTGGGGACGGACTATGGCTACACCTTC. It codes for CASSFLGTDYGYTF.

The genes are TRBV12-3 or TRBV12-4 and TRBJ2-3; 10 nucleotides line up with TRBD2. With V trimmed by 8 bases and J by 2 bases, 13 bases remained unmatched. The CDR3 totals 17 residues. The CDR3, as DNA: TGTGCCAGCTCACTTCCCCTAGCGGGAGAGATCACAGATACGCAGTATTTT. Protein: CASSLPLAGEITDTQYF.

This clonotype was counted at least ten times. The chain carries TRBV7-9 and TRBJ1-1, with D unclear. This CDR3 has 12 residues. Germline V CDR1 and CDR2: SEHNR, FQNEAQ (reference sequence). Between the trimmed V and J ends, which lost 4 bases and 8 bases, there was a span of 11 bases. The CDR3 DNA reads TGTGCCAGCAGCTCAAGGGTCCCCGAAGCTTTCTTT. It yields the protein CASSSRVPEAFF.

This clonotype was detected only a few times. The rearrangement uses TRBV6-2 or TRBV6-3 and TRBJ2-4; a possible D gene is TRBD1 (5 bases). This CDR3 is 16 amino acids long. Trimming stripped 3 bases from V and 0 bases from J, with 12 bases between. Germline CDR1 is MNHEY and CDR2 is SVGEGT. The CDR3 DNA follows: TGTGCCAGCAGTTATTACATGGGGCTAGCCAAAAACATTCAGTACTTC. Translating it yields CASSYYMGLAKNIQYF.

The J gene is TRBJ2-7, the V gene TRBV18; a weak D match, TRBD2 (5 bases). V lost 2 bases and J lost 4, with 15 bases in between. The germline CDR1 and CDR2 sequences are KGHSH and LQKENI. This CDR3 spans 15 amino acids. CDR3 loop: CASSPSSRGGYEQYF. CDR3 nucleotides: TGTGCCAGCTCACCAAGTTCTAGAGGAGGATACGAGCAGTACTTC.

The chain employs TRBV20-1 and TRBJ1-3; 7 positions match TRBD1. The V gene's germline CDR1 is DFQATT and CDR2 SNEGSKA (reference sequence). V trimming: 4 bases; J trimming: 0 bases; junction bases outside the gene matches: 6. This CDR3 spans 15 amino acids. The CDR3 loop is CSATDRESSGNTIYF. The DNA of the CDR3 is TGCAGTGCTACAGACAGGGAGAGCTCTGGAAACACCATATATTTT.

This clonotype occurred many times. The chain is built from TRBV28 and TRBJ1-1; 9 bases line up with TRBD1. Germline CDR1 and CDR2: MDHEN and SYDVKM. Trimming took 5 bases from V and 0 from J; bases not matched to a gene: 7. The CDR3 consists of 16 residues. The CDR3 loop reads CASSPPTGGVNTEAFF. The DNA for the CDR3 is TGTGCCAGCAGTCCCCCGACAGGGGGGGTGAACACTGAAGCTTTCTTT.

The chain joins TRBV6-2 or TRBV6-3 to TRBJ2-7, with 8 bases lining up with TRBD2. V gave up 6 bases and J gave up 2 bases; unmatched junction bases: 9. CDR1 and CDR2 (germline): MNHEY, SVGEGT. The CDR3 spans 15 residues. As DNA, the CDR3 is TGTGCCAGCAGAACCGGGACTAGAATCGCCTACGAGCAGTACTTC. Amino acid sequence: CASRTGTRIAYEQYF.

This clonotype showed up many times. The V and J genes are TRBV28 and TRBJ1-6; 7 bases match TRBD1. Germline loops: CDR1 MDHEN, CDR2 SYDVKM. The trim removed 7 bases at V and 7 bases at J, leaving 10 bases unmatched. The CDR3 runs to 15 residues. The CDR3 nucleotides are TGTGCCAGCACCCCATGGGGGACAGTGAATTCACCCCTCCACTTT. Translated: CASTPWGTVNSPLHF.

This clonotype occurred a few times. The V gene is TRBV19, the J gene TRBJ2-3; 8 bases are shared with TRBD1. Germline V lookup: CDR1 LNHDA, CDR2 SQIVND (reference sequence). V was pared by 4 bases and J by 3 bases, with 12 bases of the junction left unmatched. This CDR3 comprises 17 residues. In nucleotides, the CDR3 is TGTGCCAGTAGTACCCTACCCCGGACAGGGACAACAGATACGCAGTATTTT. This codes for CASSTLPRTGTTDTQYF.

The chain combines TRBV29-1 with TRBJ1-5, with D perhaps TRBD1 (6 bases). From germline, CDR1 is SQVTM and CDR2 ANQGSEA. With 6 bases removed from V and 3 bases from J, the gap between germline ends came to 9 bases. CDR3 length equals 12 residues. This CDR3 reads CSVGQYNQPQHF. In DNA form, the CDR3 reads TGCAGCGTCGGACAGTACAATCAGCCCCAGCATTTT.

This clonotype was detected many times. In DNA, the CDR3 is TGTGCCAGCGCCGGCACGGGGAGGGTAATAACCACTGAAGCTTTCTTT. This encodes CASAGTGRVITTEAFF. The chain uses TRBV28 and TRBJ1-1; D unclear. The CDR3 consists of 16 residues. Trimming removed 8 bases at V and 4 bases at J, with 23 bases between. CDR1 and CDR2 (germline): MDHEN, SYDVKM.

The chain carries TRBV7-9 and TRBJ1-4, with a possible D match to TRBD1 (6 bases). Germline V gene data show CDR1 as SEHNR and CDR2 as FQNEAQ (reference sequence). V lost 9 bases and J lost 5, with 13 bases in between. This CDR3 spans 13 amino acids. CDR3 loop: CASGGVGNEKLFF. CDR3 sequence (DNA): TGTGCCAGTGGGGGCGTGGGGAATGAAAAACTGTTTTTT.

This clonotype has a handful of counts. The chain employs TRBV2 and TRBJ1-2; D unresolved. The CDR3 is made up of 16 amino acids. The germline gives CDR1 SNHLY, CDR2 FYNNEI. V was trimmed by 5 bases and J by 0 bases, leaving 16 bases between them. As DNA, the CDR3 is TGTGCCAGCAGTATCGAGGGTGGAAGATCTAACTATGGCTACACCTTC. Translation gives CASSIEGGRSNYGYTF. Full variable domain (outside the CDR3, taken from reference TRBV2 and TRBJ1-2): EPEVTQTPSHQVTQMGQEVILRCVPISNHLYFYWYRQILGQKVEFLVSFYNNEISEKSEIFDDQFSVERPDGSNFTLKIRSTKLEDSAMYFCASSIEGGRSNYGYTFGSGTRLTVV.

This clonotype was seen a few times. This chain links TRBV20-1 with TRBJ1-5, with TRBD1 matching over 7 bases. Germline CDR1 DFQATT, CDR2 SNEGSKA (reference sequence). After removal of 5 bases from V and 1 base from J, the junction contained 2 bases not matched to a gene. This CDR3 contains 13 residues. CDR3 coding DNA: TGCAGTGCTCAGACAGGGAGCAATCAGCCCCAGCATTTT. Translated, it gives CSAQTGSNQPQHF.

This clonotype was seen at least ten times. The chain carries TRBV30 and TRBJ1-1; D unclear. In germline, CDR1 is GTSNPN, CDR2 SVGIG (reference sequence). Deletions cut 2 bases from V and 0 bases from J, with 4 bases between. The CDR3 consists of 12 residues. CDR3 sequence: CAWSRVNTEAFF. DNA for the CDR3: TGTGCCTGGAGTCGGGTGAACACTGAAGCTTTCTTT.

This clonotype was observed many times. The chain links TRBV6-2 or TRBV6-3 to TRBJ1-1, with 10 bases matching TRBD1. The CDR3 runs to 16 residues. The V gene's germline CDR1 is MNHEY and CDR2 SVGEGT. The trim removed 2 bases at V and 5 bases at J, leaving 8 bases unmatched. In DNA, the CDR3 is TGTGCCAGCAGTTACCCCGGGACAGGGGAGAGGACTGAAGCTTTCTTT. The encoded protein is CASSYPGTGERTEAFF.

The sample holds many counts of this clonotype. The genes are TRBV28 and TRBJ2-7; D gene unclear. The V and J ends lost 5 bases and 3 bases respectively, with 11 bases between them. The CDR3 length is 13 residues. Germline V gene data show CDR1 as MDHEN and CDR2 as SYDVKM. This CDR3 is CASSGRWYYEQYF. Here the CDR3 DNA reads TGTGCCAGCAGTGGTCGGTGGTACTACGAGCAGTACTTC. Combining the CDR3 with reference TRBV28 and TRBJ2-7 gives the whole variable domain DVKVTQSSRYLVKRTGEKVFLECVQDMDHENMFWYRQDPGLGLRLIYFSYDVKMKEKGDIPEGYSVSREKKERFSLILESASTNQTSMYLCASSGRWYYEQYFGPGTRLTVT.